Below, one T cell receptor beta chain is given with its context. This clonotype was seen repeatedly, ten times or more. Its antigen is not yet known. Per-base quality was not reported, and no clone a single base away is much larger than it. The record originates from a study of type 1 and type 2 diabetes patients (dated by TCRdb to between 2015 and 2016). About the investigation overall: Recruited in China, the cohort was made up of nine type 1 diabetes patients, four type 2 diabetes patients and 6 or 7 nondiabetic controls. V gene usage was similar between roughly 20-cycle and roughly 25-cycle amplification, suggesting similar primer efficiencies and random PCR bias. Type 2 diabetes patients were used as a disease comparison group for the type 1 diabetes patients. The TCRbeta libraries underwent paired-end sequencing on Illumina HiSeq 2000 or MiSeq instruments. Altogether, about 20 million paired-end reads were produced across the whole study. TCRbeta repertoires were profiled by high-throughput sequencing in the study to compare type 1 diabetes, type 2 diabetes and nondiabetic individuals. Across the study, CD4+ and CD8+ T cells were positively selected from PBMCs using CD4 or CD8 MicroBeads on MACS columns. The research as a whole found: V and J gene usage patterns of type 2 diabetes and control samples were highly correlated, averaging roughly 0.97 between samples. In both CD4+ and CD8+ T cells, type 2 diabetes repertoires were highly diverse, with diversity significantly greater than that of type 1 diabetes repertoires. Because only a limited number of T2D and control samples were sequenced, some T1D-only HECs might also be present in more T2D or control samples. Type 2 diabetes patients had few highly-expanded CD4+ clones, median one, accounting for a median approximately 4% of reads. Study groups were not matched for age and gender, which possibly biased interpretation.

All diabetic patients met standard classification criteria for type 1 or type 2 diabetes, with glucose and C-peptide assessed by WHO-recommended methods. Exclusion applied to any donor with other autoimmune diseases or infections within the previous four weeks. About 10 milliliters of peripheral blood were drawn from each participant. LymphoPrep density separation was used to isolate PBMCs. TCRdb names Illumina MiSeq as the instrument used. TCRbeta CDR3 amplification used genomic DNA from the sorted T cell subsets as template. The TCRbeta CDR3 region was amplified by multiplex PCR with 30 forward and 13 reverse primers. PCR products were purified with AMPure XP beads, then indices and adaptors were added in a second roughly 25-cycle PCR. Before sequencing, the QIAquick Gel Extraction Kit was used to gel-purify the libraries. Under the source paper's analysis protocol: Paired-end reads were merged using FLASH and were aligned with IgBLAST to IMGT V, D and J germline references. Reads with less than 70% alignment identity to germline references were removed, leaving approximately 11 million reads across the study. CDR3 boundaries, reading frame and productivity were assigned according to IMGT definitions. Highly-expanded clones were defined as clones at or above 1% of reads, and diversity was measured by normalized Shannon entropy. Unpaired two-tailed t-tests were used to test for differences in Shannon entropy between groups. Through fastp at Q25 and MiXCR, TCRdb rebuilt clones from the public reads, retaining in-frame beta chains. Each CDR3 protein appears once, grouped with its most common genes and DNA. TCRdb's processing, not the authors' own work, is the source of the V and J calls. The sample contains about 290,000 distinct CDR3 sequences, 47% of them found a single time. About 13% of the sample comes from the top ten.

Relative to germline, V is 4 bases shorter and J is 7 bases shorter, with 17 bases between their ends. Including the terminal cysteine and phenylalanine, the CDR3 comprises 14 residues. Kept here is only the CDR3 DNA, which spans 42 bases and is read in frame from base 1. Sequences GTSNPN (CDR1) and SVGIG (CDR2) are obtained from the germline V gene (reference sequence). The chain uses TRBV30 and TRBJ2-1; a tentative D call is TRBD2 (5 bases match). Input material: peripheral blood mononuclear cells (PBMCs). The source is a man aged 18 to 35 with type 2 diabetes. The DNA sequence is TGTGCCTGGATCGACCGAGGGCGCAGTAATGAGCAGTTCTTC. Its translation reads: CAWIDRGRSNEQFF.